Below, 22 T cell receptor beta chains from the same sample are listed, as sequenced in a study of cytomegalovirus exposure and HLA in healthy donors. The PCR made use of 60 Vbeta and 13 Jbeta primers. Assay: immunoSEQ multiplex PCR; the TCRdb copy retains only in-frame clones and omits some. The sample contains 130,000 to 150,000 clones, nearly 80% of which appear only once. The sample was PBMCs. Source of these receptors: a male donor in good health and CMV-seronegative.

The chain carries TRBV7-2 and TRBJ2-3; D not resolved. Germline V gene lookup returns CDR1 SGHTA and CDR2 FQGNSA. V lost 0 bases to trimming and J lost 2 bases, with 6 bases between them. The CDR3 length is 14 residues. CDR3 sequence reads: CASSLAVNTDTQYF. The CDR3 region has the DNA TGTGCCAGCAGCTTAGCTGTCAACACAGATACGCAGTATTTT.

CDR3 protein: CASSYATNEKLFF. CDR3 in DNA: TGTGCCAGCAGCTACGCGACTAATGAAAAACTGTTTTTT. The genes are TRBV27 and TRBJ1-4, with D uncertain. The CDR3 sequence is 13 residues long. Germline-derived CDR1 and CDR2 are MNHEY and SMNVEV (reference sequence). The V and J ends lost 6 bases and 2 bases respectively, with 7 bases between them.

The chain couples TRBV10-3 to TRBJ2-7; 8 bases align to TRBD2. Germline V gives CDR1 ENHRY, CDR2 SYGVKD. Losses at the gene ends were 2 bases for V and 7 bases for J; bases not matched to a gene: 7. The CDR3 has 14 residues. The CDR3 nucleotides are TGTGCCATCAGTGAGCCGGGGGGGTTCTCAGAGCAGTACTTC. It specifies CAISEPGGFSEQYF.

The rearrangement uses TRBV5-1 and TRBJ2-1; 10 bases line up with TRBD2. Trimming cost V 5 bases and J 10 bases; bases outside gene matches: 18. CDR1 and CDR2 (germline): SGHRS, YFSETQ. The CDR3 loop spans 17 amino acids. As DNA, the CDR3 is TGCGCCAGCAGTTCTTTAGCGGGGGGCCCTTCCTGGGACGAGCAGTTCTTC. Residues: CASSSLAGGPSWDEQFF.

The chain recombines TRBV2 with TRBJ1-2, with TRBD1 as a possible D gene (6 bases). This CDR3 spans 15 amino acids. Germline assignment: CDR1 SNHLY and CDR2 FYNNEI. V was cut by 6 bases and J by 7 bases, with 21 bases left in between. Here the CDR3 reads CASRTTAGAATGYTF. CDR3 bases: TGTGCCAGCAGAACGACAGCGGGGGCGGCTACTGGCTACACCTTC.

This clone was counted only a few times. The chain uses TRBV11-2 and TRBJ2-1, with a tentative D call TRBD2 (6 bases). Germline-derived CDR1 and CDR2 are SGHAT and FQNNGV. The CDR3 sequence is 13 residues long. V was pared by 6 bases and J by 4 bases, with 10 bases between. This CDR3 reads CASRGGAYNEQFF. DNA of the CDR3: TGTGCCAGCAGAGGAGGGGCTTACAATGAGCAGTTCTTC.

This chain links TRBV28 with TRBJ1-4, with 9 bases fitting TRBD1. Germline CDR1 is MDHEN and CDR2 is SYDVKM. This CDR3 has 16 residues. Losses at the gene ends were 3 bases for V and 1 base for J; bases not matched to a gene: 3. DNA for the CDR3: TGTGCCAGCAGTTTTGACAGGGGGAGAACTAATGAAAAACTGTTTTTT. This gives the protein CASSFDRGRTNEKLFF.

This chain links TRBV7-6 with TRBJ1-1; D is uncertain. V was pared by 2 bases and J by 0 bases, with 10 bases between. From germline, CDR1 is SGHVS and CDR2 FNYEAQ. The CDR3 extends over 15 amino acids. The CDR3 region is CASSLSPGMNTEAFF. DNA for the CDR3: TGTGCCAGCAGCTTATCTCCGGGGATGAACACTGAAGCTTTCTTT.

The rearrangement joins TRBV5-1 to TRBJ2-3; TRBD2 matches at 11 bases. Trimming at V came to 0 bases and at J to 1 base, leaving 7 bases not matched to a gene. Germline assignment: CDR1 SGHRS and CDR2 YFSETQ. The CDR3 loop spans 18 amino acids. The CDR3 DNA reads TGCGCCAGCAGCTTGGCCGTAGCGGGGGGGCCCGGCACAGATACGCAGTATTTT. Translated: CASSLAVAGGPGTDTQYF.

This rearrangement joins TRBV13 to TRBJ1-1; 7 bases fit TRBD1. V trimming: 3 bases; J trimming: 4 bases; junction bases outside the gene matches: 5. Germline V gene data show CDR1 as PRHDT and CDR2 as FYEKMQ (reference sequence). The CDR3 has 14 amino acids. This CDR3 is CASSFWAGGTEAFF. The CDR3 DNA is TGTGCCAGCAGCTTTTGGGCAGGGGGCACTGAAGCTTTCTTT.

The chain couples TRBV18 to TRBJ1-2; TRBD1 matches at 8 bases. This CDR3 has 17 residues. The germline V gene encodes CDR1 KGHSH and CDR2 LQKENI. Trimming removed 4 bases from V and 4 bases from J; junction bases left unmatched: 14. In DNA, the CDR3 is TGTGCCAGCTCACTTGATACAATCGACAGGGGTGCCTATGGCTACACCTTC. It translates to CASSLDTIDRGAYGYTF. The variable domain in full, completed from reference TRBV18 and TRBJ1-2, reads NAGVMQNPRHLVRRRGQEARLRCSPMKGHSHVYWYRQLPEEGLKFMVYLQKENIIDESGMPKERFSAEFPKEGPSILRIQQVVRGDSAAYFCASSLDTIDRGAYGYTFGSGTRLTVV.

The J gene is TRBJ1-2, the V gene TRBV18, with 10 nucleotides matching TRBD1. From germline, CDR1 is KGHSH and CDR2 LQKENI. The CDR3 loop spans 16 amino acids. The J segment lost 3 bases and the V segment lost 3 bases, leaving 7 bases of the junction unmatched. CDR3 amino acids: CASSPAYGQGDYGYTF. In DNA form, the CDR3 reads TGTGCCAGCTCACCCGCCTACGGACAGGGGGACTATGGCTACACCTTC.

This clone appeared a single time. The V and J genes are TRBV15 and TRBJ2-3; maybe TRBD1 (5 bases). V was cut by 9 bases and J by 3 bases, with 16 bases left in between. The CDR3 runs to 14 residues. Germline CDR1 and CDR2: LNHNV and YYDKDF (reference sequence). CDR3 residues: CATAYGAETDTQYF. The DNA of the CDR3 is TGTGCCACAGCCTATGGGGCGGAGACAGATACGCAGTATTTT.

This clone has just a few counts. The chain recombines TRBV4-2 with TRBJ2-7; perhaps TRBD1 as D (6 bases). The CDR3 has 16 amino acids. Germline V gene data show CDR1 as LGHNA and CDR2 as YNFKEQ. The V gene lost 1 base and the J gene lost 5 bases, with 18 bases spanning the gap. For the CDR3, the DNA is TGTGCCAGCAGCCAAGTATCTACAGGGATGTTCCACGAGCAGTACTTC. It specifies CASSQVSTGMFHEQYF.

Written as DNA, the CDR3 is TGTGCCAGCAGCTTACGGGCGGGGCCCTACAATGAGCAGTTCTTC. Encoded protein: CASSLRAGPYNEQFF. This chain uses TRBV13 with TRBJ2-1; D may be TRBD2 (6 bases). The CDR3 is 15 residues long. Germline loops: CDR1 PRHDT, CDR2 FYEKMQ (reference sequence). V lost 2 bases, J lost 2 bases, and 10 bases lay in between.

The gene calls are TRBV6-5 and TRBJ1-1; D is possibly TRBD1 (5 bases). This CDR3 is 13 amino acids long. Per the germline V gene, CDR1 is MNHEY and CDR2 is SVGAGI. V dropped 4 bases and J dropped 5 bases, with 11 bases sitting between them. CDR3 region: CASSSFGQTEAFF. Here the CDR3 DNA reads TGTGCCAGCAGTTCTTTTGGACAAACTGAAGCTTTCTTT.

This clone turned up a few times. The same CDR3 also results from other DNA sequences found in this sample. The chain uses TRBV2 and TRBJ2-7, with 10 bases lining up with TRBD1. Germline V gene lookup returns CDR1 SNHLY and CDR2 FYNNEI. This CDR3 has 13 residues. J gave up 3 bases and V 4 bases, and 0 bases lay outside the gene matches. Written as DNA, the CDR3 is TGTGCCAGCAGTGGGACAGGGGGCTACGAGCAGTACTTC. Its translation is CASSGTGGYEQYF.

This chain joins TRBV10-3 and TRBJ2-7, with TRBD1 matching 10 bases. V shed 6 bases and J 4 bases; nucleotides not matched to a gene: 12. CDR1 and CDR2 from the germline V gene are ENHRY and SYGVKD. The CDR3 sequence is 16 residues long. The CDR3 here is CAIRGPGQGNSYEQYF. The CDR3 coding sequence is TGTGCCATCAGAGGCCCGGGACAGGGGAATAGTTACGAGCAGTACTTC.

The rearrangement joins TRBV6-5 to TRBJ2-7, with D possibly TRBD1 on 5 matching bases. Trimming shortened V by 5 bases and J by 6 bases, and 17 bases separated the two germline ends. The CDR3 totals 14 residues. CDR1 and CDR2 from the germline V gene are MNHEY and SVGAGI. The chain's CDR3 is CASSEDGTGGEQYF. The CDR3 DNA sequence: TGTGCCAGCAGTGAAGATGGTACAGGTGGCGAGCAGTACTTC.

The chain links TRBV6-5 to TRBJ1-2; no firm D call. The germline V and J ends were trimmed by 6 bases and 8 bases, with 16 bases remaining between them. From germline, CDR1 is MNHEY and CDR2 SVGAGI. The CDR3 runs to 13 residues. CDR3 nucleotide sequence: TGTGCCAGCAGCCCCGGGTTTAGCGTCGGCTACACCTTC. Encoded protein: CASSPGFSVGYTF.

This chain links TRBV9 with TRBJ2-1, with TRBD1 identical over 7 bases. The CDR3 sequence is 13 residues long. Trimming removed 4 bases from V and 8 bases from J; junction bases left unmatched: 6. Germline V gene data show CDR1 as SGDLS and CDR2 as YYNGEE. In nucleotides, the CDR3 is TGTGCCAGCAGCTTCGGGACAGCGGATGAGCAGTTCTTC. Its protein product is CASSFGTADEQFF.

V usage is TRBV6-5 and J usage is TRBJ1-2; D gene unclear. V was clipped by 5 bases and J by 8 bases, with 15 bases between them. CDR1 and CDR2 from the germline V gene are MNHEY and SVGAGI. The CDR3 sequence is 13 residues long. The CDR3 region is CASSRTGAGGYTF. CDR3 coding DNA: TGTGCCAGCAGTAGGACCGGCGCGGGGGGCTACACCTTC.